The 28 T cell receptor beta chains reported below all come from one sample, sequenced in a study of cytomegalovirus exposure and HLA in healthy donors. Use of 60 Vbeta and 13 Jbeta primers characterized the PCR. The method was immunoSEQ multiplex PCR; TCRdb's version includes in-frame clones alone and lacks a portion of them. The sample consists of 150,000 to 200,000 clones, around 77% of them appearing once. The sample taken for sequencing was PBMCs. These receptors all stem from a woman aged 25 to 39 in good health and CMV-seronegative.

This clone was detected a few times. This chain links TRBV6-5 with TRBJ1-1, with unresolved D. Trimming removed 6 bases from V and 1 base from J, with 9 bases in between. CDR3 length: 13 amino acids. The germline V gene encodes CDR1 MNHEY and CDR2 SVGAGI. CDR3 DNA: TGTGCCAGCAGAAAGCCCCAGAACACTGAAGCTTTCTTT. Amino acids: CASRKPQNTEAFF.

This chain links TRBV10-2 with TRBJ2-7; 7 nucleotides agree with TRBD1. The CDR3 is 13 amino acids. Per germline, CDR1 WSHSY and CDR2 SAAADI. Losses at the gene ends were 0 bases for V and 5 bases for J; bases not matched to a gene: 1. In DNA form, the CDR3 reads TGCGCCAGCAGTGAGTCGACAGGGAACGAGCAGTACTTC. This sequence encodes CASSESTGNEQYF.

This clone came up once. The J gene is TRBJ1-2, the V gene TRBV2; 11 nucleotides align to TRBD1. The CDR3 extends over 14 amino acids. The V gene end was trimmed by 5 bases and the J gene end by 4 bases; junction bases not matched to a gene: 3. CDR1 and CDR2 (germline): SNHLY, FYNNEI. The CDR3 region is CASSRTGGGYGYTF. DNA for the CDR3: TGTGCCAGCAGTCGGACAGGGGGCGGCTATGGCTACACCTTC.

This chain's CDR3 is CASSQDNIGVGQINEQFF. DNA of the CDR3: TGCGCCAGCAGCCAAGATAATATAGGTGTGGGACAGATTAATGAGCAGTTCTTC. The chain uses TRBV4-3 and TRBJ2-1, with 7 nucleotides matching TRBD1. CDR1 is LGHNA and CDR2 is YSLEER in the germline V gene. Losses at the gene ends were 0 bases for V and 7 bases for J; bases not matched to a gene: 15. This CDR3 is 18 amino acids long.

This clone has just a few counts. The rearrangement uses TRBV19 and TRBJ2-7; the match to TRBD2 covers 13 bases. The CDR3 extends over 17 amino acids. Germline CDR1 reads LNHDA; CDR2 reads SQIVND (reference sequence). Trimming at V came to 5 bases and at J to 4 bases, leaving 11 bases not matched to a gene. CDR3 protein: CASSPGGTSGVLYEQYF. In nucleotides, the CDR3 is TGTGCCAGTAGTCCTGGAGGGACTAGCGGGGTGCTATACGAGCAGTACTTC.

The chain carries TRBV5-1 and TRBJ2-1; TRBD2 matches 8 bases. The V and J ends lost 4 bases and 8 bases, in that order; junction bases with no gene match: 11. The germline gives CDR1 SGHRS, CDR2 YFSETQ. The CDR3 runs 15 residues. The CDR3 nucleotides read TGCGCCAGCAGCCCAATTGGTAGCGGGGAAGATGAGCAGTTCTTC. Translated: CASSPIGSGEDEQFF.

The chain couples TRBV6-1 to TRBJ1-4, with TRBD1 identical over 10 bases. V was pared by 0 bases and J by 6 bases, with 4 bases of the junction left unmatched. This CDR3 contains 16 residues. CDR1 is MNHNS and CDR2 is SASEGT in the germline V gene. CDR3: CASSEAVGQGHEKLFF. Here the CDR3 DNA reads TGTGCCAGCAGTGAAGCGGTGGGACAGGGGCATGAAAAACTGTTTTTT.

This sequence joins TRBV27 and TRBJ1-2; a possible D gene is TRBD1 (6 bases). CDR1 is MNHEY, CDR2 SMNVEV, per germline (reference sequence). The ends were cut back, 3 bases at V and 6 bases at J, with 11 bases in the middle. This CDR3 contains 13 residues. The CDR3 loop is CASSFQGRDGYTF. Here the CDR3 DNA reads TGTGCCAGCAGTTTCCAGGGGCGTGATGGCTACACCTTC.

The chain carries TRBV19 and TRBJ1-1, with D uncertain. CDR1 LNHDA and CDR2 SQIVND come from the germline V gene (reference sequence). V was cut by 3 bases and J by 2 bases, with 10 bases left in between. The length of the CDR3 is 14 residues. The CDR3 is CASSITAPNTEAFF. CDR3 DNA: TGTGCCAGTAGTATCACAGCCCCCAACACTGAAGCTTTCTTT.

This clone occurred a few times. The V gene is TRBV29-1, the J gene TRBJ2-3; 8 nucleotides match TRBD2. Germline values: CDR1 SQVTM, CDR2 ANQGSEA. This CDR3 region has 15 residues. With V trimmed by 7 bases and J by 1 base, 10 bases remained unmatched. Here the CDR3 reads CSALPVRGGTDTQYF. The DNA of the CDR3 is TGCAGCGCGCTGCCGGTGCGGGGGGGCACAGATACGCAGTATTTT.

The table lists this clone with a few counts. This sequence joins TRBV30 and TRBJ2-3; perhaps TRBD2 as D (7 bases). Germline V gene data show CDR1 as GTSNPN and CDR2 as SVGIG (reference sequence). V lost 0 bases and J lost 7, with 11 bases in between. The CDR3 spans 13 residues. The CDR3 here is CAWSVRGGNTQYF. CDR3 bases: TGTGCCTGGAGTGTAAGGGGGGGTAATACGCAGTATTTT. The full variable domain, its missing parts supplied by reference TRBV30 and TRBJ2-3, is SQTIHQWPATLVQPVGSPLSLECTVEGTSNPNLYWYRQAAGRGLQLLFYSVGIGQISSEVPQNLSASRPQDRQFILSSKKLLLSDSGFYLCAWSVRGGNTQYFGPGTRLTVL.

This clone was seen only once. The V and J genes are TRBV4-3 and TRBJ2-5, with TRBD1 as a possible D gene (6 bases). With 0 bases removed from V and 4 bases from J, the gap between germline ends came to 12 bases. CDR1 and CDR2 (germline): LGHNA, YSLEER. The CDR3 has 15 residues. Here the CDR3 DNA reads TGCGCCAGCAGCCAAGAGGCCAGGGGTCCAGAGACCCAGTACTTC. Translated, it gives CASSQEARGPETQYF.

CDR3: CASSLLGGPGELFF. The CDR3 DNA is TGTGCCAGCAGTTTATTAGGGGGTCCCGGGGAGCTGTTTTTT. The gene calls are TRBV27 and TRBJ2-2, with D perhaps matching TRBD1 (6 bases). Germline V gives CDR1 MNHEY, CDR2 SMNVEV (reference sequence). This CDR3 is 14 amino acids long. V lost 1 base, J lost 6 bases, and 9 bases lay in between.

The chain is built from TRBV30 and TRBJ1-2, with 7 bases fitting TRBD1. Trimming at V came to 8 bases and at J to 5 bases, leaving 8 bases not matched to a gene. Germline V lookup: CDR1 GTSNPN, CDR2 SVGIG (reference sequence). The CDR3 loop spans 12 amino acids. CDR3 DNA sequence: TGTGCCCGATACAGGGGCCGATATGGCTACACCTTC. Its protein product is CARYRGRYGYTF.

The rearrangement joins TRBV5-6 to TRBJ2-3; 12 bases are shared with TRBD2. V gave up 4 bases and J gave up 2 bases; unmatched junction bases: 5. Germline CDR1 and CDR2: SGHDT and YYEEEE. This CDR3 spans 16 amino acids. The chain's CDR3 is CASSAGLAGSTDTQYF. CDR3 DNA: TGTGCCAGCAGCGCCGGACTAGCGGGGTCCACAGATACGCAGTATTTT.

The chain employs TRBV30 and TRBJ2-7; D is unresolved. CDR1 is GTSNPN and CDR2 is SVGIG in the germline V gene (reference sequence). V was cut by 0 bases and J by 0 bases, with 12 bases left in between. This CDR3 has 15 residues. The CDR3 reads CAWSVPDLSSYEQYF. The CDR3 DNA reads TGTGCCTGGAGTGTACCAGACTTGAGCTCCTACGAGCAGTACTTC.

This clone was seen only once. The rearrangement uses TRBV7-9 and TRBJ1-1; D is undetermined. CDR3 length equals 14 residues. Germline V gives CDR1 SEHNR, CDR2 FQNEAQ (reference sequence). V gave up 6 bases and J gave up 1 base, with 12 bases separating them. Here the CDR3 DNA reads TGTGCCAGCAGTCCTGGTGGCACGAACACTGAAGCTTTCTTT. Translating it yields CASSPGGTNTEAFF.

V gene TRBV7-2 combines with J gene TRBJ2-1; TRBD2 aligns across 7 bases. Per the germline V gene, CDR1 is SGHTA and CDR2 is FQGNSA. Trimming removed 3 bases from V and 1 base from J; junction bases left unmatched: 15. The CDR3 loop spans 19 amino acids. CDR3 sequence: CASSFPRGDSEVSYNEQFF. The CDR3 DNA reads as TGTGCCAGCAGCTTCCCCCGGGGGGATAGCGAGGTATCCTACAATGAGCAGTTCTTC. The entire variable domain, with the rest obtained from reference TRBV7-2 and TRBJ2-1, is as follows: GAGVSQSPSNKVTEKGKDVELRCDPISGHTALYWYRQSLGQGLEFLIYFQGNSAPDKSGLPSDRFSAERTGGSVSTLTIQRTQQEDSAVYLCASSFPRGDSEVSYNEQFFGPGTRLTVL.

The chain joins TRBV5-8 to TRBJ1-6; perhaps TRBD1 as D (6 bases). V lost 4 bases, J lost 5 bases, and 13 bases lay in between. Germline CDR1 is SGHTS and CDR2 is YDEGEE. This CDR3 has 15 residues. The CDR3 loop reads CASSQTTGNNSPLHF. Written as DNA, the CDR3 is TGTGCCAGCAGCCAAACGACAGGAAATAATTCACCCCTCCACTTT.

The V call is TRBV10-2, the J call TRBJ2-3; no reliable D call. The germline CDR1 and CDR2 sequences are WSHSY and SAAADI. This CDR3 is 12 amino acids long. V lost 5 bases and J lost 6, with 9 bases in between. CDR3 protein: CASSLLEDTQYF. In DNA form, the CDR3 reads TGCGCCAGCAGTCTCCTAGAGGATACGCAGTATTTT.

The chain carries TRBV25-1 and TRBJ2-6; 7 positions match TRBD1. CDR1 and CDR2 (germline): MGHDK, SYGVNS. CDR3 length: 18 residues. Trimming cost V 2 bases and J 1 base; bases outside gene matches: 8. This CDR3 is CASSEPTGYESGANVLTF. CDR3 coding DNA: TGTGCCAGCAGTGAACCGACAGGGTACGAATCTGGGGCCAACGTCCTGACTTTC. The full variable domain, completed using reference TRBV25-1 and TRBJ2-6, is EADIYQTPRYLVIGTGKKITLECSQTMGHDKMYWYQQDPGMELHLIHYSYGVNSTEKGDLSSESTVSRIRTEHFPLTLESARPSHTSQYLCASSEPTGYESGANVLTFGAGSRLTVL.

The DNA for the CDR3 is TGTGCCAGCAGCCGACAGGGATACACTGAAGCTTTCTTT. Translating gives CASSRQGYTEAFF. This chain links TRBV7-3 with TRBJ1-1, with 7 nucleotides matching TRBD1. Unmatched junction bases numbered 3, after V lost 5 bases and J lost 3 bases. This CDR3 spans 13 amino acids. CDR1 is SGHTA, CDR2 FQGTGA, per germline.

V and J are TRBV7-6 and TRBJ1-2; a possible D gene is TRBD1 (5 bases). Germline assignment: CDR1 SGHVS and CDR2 FNYEAQ. V gave up 1 base and J gave up 3 bases, with 9 bases separating them. This CDR3 has 14 amino acids. CDR3 loop: CASSLGLGDYGYTF. CDR3 nucleotides: TGTGCCAGCAGCTTAGGATTAGGGGACTATGGCTACACCTTC.

V and J are TRBV4-3 and TRBJ2-3; TRBD2 aligns across 7 bases. V lost 0 bases to trimming and J lost 0 bases; unmatched junction nucleotides: 9. The CDR3 has 18 amino acids. Looked up from germline, CDR1 is LGHNA and CDR2 is YSLEER. CDR3 coding DNA: TGCGCCAGCAGCCAAGAAGAACCCCAGCGGGGAAGCACAGATACGCAGTATTTT. It codes for CASSQEEPQRGSTDTQYF.

Of note for this clone: The identical CDR3 is also encoded by other nucleotide sequences in the sample. The chain recombines TRBV27 with TRBJ1-1; 7 bases align to TRBD1. After removal of 2 bases from V and 5 bases from J, the junction contained 5 bases not matched to a gene. Germline V gene sequence: CDR1 MNHEY, CDR2 SMNVEV (reference sequence). The CDR3 is 14 amino acids. For the CDR3, the DNA is TGTGCCAGCAGTTTACGACAGGGTGGAACTGAAGCTTTCTTT. As protein: CASSLRQGGTEAFF.

The chain links TRBV10-3 to TRBJ2-5; TRBD1 matches at 10 bases. V lost 0 bases and J lost 0; bases outside the gene matches: 10. The CDR3 is 19 amino acids. Germline CDR1 is ENHRY and CDR2 is SYGVKD. In DNA form, the CDR3 reads TGTGCCATCAGTGAGTCGCCTTTGCGGACAGGGGGTGACCAAGAGACCCAGTACTTC. Its translation is CAISESPLRTGGDQETQYF.

The chain is built from TRBV2 and TRBJ2-3; 7 nucleotides line up with TRBD1. Per the germline V gene, CDR1 is SNHLY and CDR2 is FYNNEI. The CDR3 is 14 amino acids. V was clipped by 10 bases and J by 0 bases; unmatched bases: 7. DNA for the CDR3: TGTGCCACGAACCCCAGGGGGAGCACAGATACGCAGTATTTT. This codes for CATNPRGSTDTQYF.

CDR3 in amino acids: CASSQAGVSYNEQFF. DNA for the CDR3: TGTGCCAGCAGCCAAGCCGGGGTCTCCTACAATGAGCAGTTCTTC. J is TRBJ2-1 and V is TRBV4-2; maybe TRBD2 (5 bases). V lost 1 base and J lost 0, with 7 bases in between. Germline V gene sequence: CDR1 LGHNA, CDR2 YNFKEQ. The CDR3 consists of 15 residues.